Listed below are T cell receptor beta chains from one sample, sequenced in a study of breast tumors, draining lymph nodes, adjacent tissues. TCRdb re-called the multiplex PCR reads through MiXCR, storing one row per CDR3 protein. Here the sample spans 160,000 or so distinct CDR3 sequences, 33% being singletons. The sequenced material came from axillary lymph node tissue. The receptor source for this set is a female donor with breast cancer. Some clones in this sample may be carry-over from other donors' samples. The CDR3 runs from the conserved cysteine through the conserved F or W. D genes are given only for firm matches. Size values are once, few and many counts, or a class for expanded clones, and some rows have none.

V gene	clone size	J gene	D gene	CDR3 DNA	CDR3 protein
TRBV30	once	TRBJ2-2	NA	TGTGCCTGGAGTGGCGAAACCCGTGTCGCCGGGGAGCTGTTTTTT	CAWSGETRVAGELFF
TRBV10-2	NA	TRBJ2-2	NA	TGCGCCAGCGATGAACAGGGTCCCGGGGAGCTGTTTTTT	CASDEQGPGELFF
TRBV12-3/TRBV12-4	many	TRBJ2-7	NA	TGTGCCAGCAGCCCTGGACTACCCAACTTGGAGCAGTACTTC	CASSPGLPNLEQYF
TRBV19	many	TRBJ2-1	TRBD2	TGTGCCAGTAGTGGCCGCGGGGGGAGCTCCTACAATGAGCAGTTCTTC	CASSGRGGSSYNEQFF
TRBV10-1	NA	TRBJ2-2	NA	TGCGCCAGCAGTGAGACCCCGACGGGGTACACCGGGGAGCTGTTTTTT	CASSETPTGYTGELFF
TRBV7-2	many	TRBJ2-5	TRBD2	TGTGCCAGCAGCTTAGCCGGGGGAGCGGGGGGGAATAAGAAAGGGACCCAGTACTTC	CASSLAGGAGGNKKGTQYF
TRBV19	many	TRBJ1-2	NA	TGTGCCAGTAGAGGAGAAGACTATGGCTACACCTTC	CASRGEDYGYTF
TRBV24-1	many	TRBJ2-7	NA	TGTGCCACCAGTGCCACGGACAGCGTATTCGAGCAGTACTTC	CATSATDSVFEQYF
TRBV7-9	many	TRBJ1-2	NA	TGTGCCAGCAGCTCCCATGCAGGGGGCTACACCTTC	CASSSHAGGYTF
TRBV9	NA	TRBJ2-7	NA	TGTGCCAGCAGCGTAGCGGGCGGCGGGAACCGCCGCGAGCAGCACTTC	CASSVAGGGNRREQHF
TRBV7-9	many	TRBJ2-1	NA	TGTGCCAGCAGCTTAGAGTGGGGGGCCATCTACAATGAGCAGTTCTTC	CASSLEWGAIYNEQFF
TRBV20-1	many	TRBJ2-1	NA	TGCAGTGCTAGGCCGGGCGGGGTTGTGTTTTTC	CSARPGGVVFF
TRBV4-1	many	TRBJ2-7	TRBD2	TGCGCCAGCAGCCAAGAGGGAGCGGGGGTGTACGAGCAGTACTTC	CASSQEGAGVYEQYF
TRBV7-3	once	TRBJ2-7	TRBD2	TGTGCCAGCAGCCCTGGGGCTAGCGGGAGCATATACGAGCAGTACTTC	CASSPGASGSIYEQYF
TRBV29-1	many	TRBJ2-3	NA	TGCAGCGTTGAAGATTCCGGGAACCCCACAGATACGCAGTATTTT	CSVEDSGNPTDTQYF
TRBV5-1	NA	TRBJ2-5	NA	TGCGCCAGCAGCCGGGACTCCCTTCAAGACACCCAGTACTTC	CASSRDSLQDTQYF
TRBV5-1	NA	TRBJ1-6	NA	NA	CASSFDLSVLLCQHLGAPLHF
TRBV12-3/TRBV12-4	many	TRBJ1-4	NA	TGTGCCAGCAGTTTCAACGGACGCCGGAATGAAAAACTGTTTTTT	CASSFNGRRNEKLFF
TRBV13	once	TRBJ1-1	NA	TGTGCCAGCAGAGAGAGGGGTGGTTTGAACACTGAAGCTTTCTTT	CASRERGGLNTEAFF
TRBV4-1	NA	TRBJ1-2	TRBD1	TGCGCCAGCAGCCAAGATGGTCCATTCGGGGACAGGGACAGTGAATATGGCTACACCTTC	CASSQDGPFGDRDSEYGYTF
TRBV2	many	TRBJ2-7	NA	TGTGCCAGCAACCGACAGGTGACGTCCTACGAGCAGTACTTC	CASNRQVTSYEQYF
TRBV7-3	NA	TRBJ2-6	TRBD1	TGTGCCAGCAGCGTGTACAGGGGTTCTGGGGCCAACGTCCTGACTTTC	CASSVYRGSGANVLTF
TRBV28	many	TRBJ2-2	TRBD1	TGTGCCAGCACTTTCCGTTCAGGGGGTACCGGGGAGCTGTTTTTT	CASTFRSGGTGELFF
TRBV19	many	TRBJ2-1	TRBD2	TGTGCCAGTAGTACGCCCTACGGGGGGGACCTCTACAATGAGCAGTTCTTC	CASSTPYGGDLYNEQFF
TRBV28	few	TRBJ2-5	TRBD1	TGTGCCAGCAGTTGGGACAGGGCCAAGGAGACCCAGTACTTC	CASSWDRAKETQYF
TRBV7-2	many	TRBJ2-2	NA	TGTGCCAGCAGCTTAGGGCGGAGGATGGGGACCGGGGAGCTGTTTTTT	CASSLGRRMGTGELFF
TRBV10-3	many	TRBJ2-3	TRBD1	TGTGCCATCACCCCGGACAGGGAAGGGGATACGCAGTATTTT	CAITPDREGDTQYF
TRBV5-4	few	TRBJ2-3	NA	TGTGCCAGCAGCACTTTGGGGACAGATACGCAGTATTTT	CASSTLGTDTQYF
TRBV5-4	NA	TRBJ1-2	TRBD1	TGTGCCAGCAGCTCCTCAGGGGGAATTAACTATGGCTACACCTTC	CASSSSGGINYGYTF
TRBV20-1	NA	TRBJ1-5	TRBD1	TGCAGTGCTAGGTCAGGGGGTTACAATCAGCCCCAGCATTTT	CSARSGGYNQPQHF
TRBV28	many	TRBJ2-3	NA	TGTGCCAGCAGCTCTCGACTAGCTGGGGGGGCTTCAGATACGCAGTATTTT	CASSSRLAGGASDTQYF
TRBV6-2/TRBV6-3	few	TRBJ2-3	TRBD2	TGTGCCAGCAGTCCCTCGGGACTAGCGGGAACAGATACGCAGTATTTT	CASSPSGLAGTDTQYF
TRBV12-3/TRBV12-4	many	TRBJ2-2	TRBD2	TGTGCCAGCAGTAGCCGCGGGAGGGAGGGCGGGGAGCTGTTTTTT	CASSSRGREGGELFF
TRBV28	many	TRBJ2-7	NA	TGTGCCAGCAGCACCCGGACACCCCCTTACGAGCAGTACTTC	CASSTRTPPYEQYF
TRBV5-1	many	TRBJ2-7	NA	TGCGCCAGCAGCTTGGAGGGGGGGCGTATGGAGCAGTACTTC	CASSLEGGRMEQYF